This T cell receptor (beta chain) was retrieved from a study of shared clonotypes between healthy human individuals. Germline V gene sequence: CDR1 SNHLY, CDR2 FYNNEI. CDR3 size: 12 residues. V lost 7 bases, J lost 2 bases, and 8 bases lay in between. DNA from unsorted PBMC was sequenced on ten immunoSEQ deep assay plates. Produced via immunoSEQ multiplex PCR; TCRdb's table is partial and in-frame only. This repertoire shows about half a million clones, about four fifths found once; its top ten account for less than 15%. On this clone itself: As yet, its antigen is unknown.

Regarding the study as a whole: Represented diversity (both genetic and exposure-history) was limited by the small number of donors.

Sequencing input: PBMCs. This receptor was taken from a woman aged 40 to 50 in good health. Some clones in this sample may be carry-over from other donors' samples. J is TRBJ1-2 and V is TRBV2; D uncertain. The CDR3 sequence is CASKVRNYGYTF. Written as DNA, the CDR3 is TGTGCCAGCAAGGTCAGGAACTATGGCTACACCTTC.